The 26 T cell receptor beta chains in this list originate from one sample, sequenced in a study of T cell repertoires in cytomegalovirus infection. Via MiXCR, TCRdb re-called the reads, giving one row per CDR3 protein. The repertoire consists of approximately 1,000,000 distinct CDR3 sequences, with 25% to 40% occurring once and the leading ten covering 13%. These TCRs are of unknown antigen specificity. The sample was cultured CD8+ T cells from PBMCs, taken from culture after CMV antigen stimulation. The receptor source for this set is a human donor in good health (CMV status not recorded). Some clones in this sample may be carry-over from other donors' samples.

This clonotype was seen only a few times. This sequence joins TRBV7-9 and TRBJ1-5; D possibly corresponds to TRBD1 (6 bases). The germline V and J ends were trimmed by 9 bases and 8 bases, with 14 bases remaining between them. Germline values: CDR1 SEHNR, CDR2 FQNEAQ (reference sequence). The CDR3 extends over 12 amino acids. CDR3 nucleotide sequence: TGTGCCAGTTCCGGGGGCTTGGAGCCCCAGCATTTT. This translates into CASSGGLEPQHF.

This clonotype was seen at least ten times. V and J are TRBV7-2 and TRBJ2-5; 8 nucleotides line up with TRBD2. The V gene's germline CDR1 is SGHTA and CDR2 FQGNSA. With 1 base clipped from V and 2 bases from J, the junction kept 6 bases outside the gene matches. CDR3 size: 16 residues. The CDR3 sequence: CASSLGTGGGQETQYF. The CDR3 DNA is TGTGCCAGCAGCTTAGGAACCGGGGGGGGACAAGAGACCCAGTACTTC.

This clonotype was recorded at least ten times. The chain couples TRBV7-2 to TRBJ2-5; the match to TRBD2 covers 8 bases. J gave up 4 bases and V 5 bases, and 9 bases lay outside the gene matches. The V gene's germline CDR1 is SGHTA and CDR2 FQGNSA. The CDR3 extends over 15 amino acids. This chain's CDR3 is CASSPHGGVRETQYF. In DNA form, the CDR3 reads TGTGCCAGCAGCCCTCACGGGGGGGTGCGAGAGACCCAGTACTTC. The variable domain in full, with the rest retrieved from reference TRBV7-2 and TRBJ2-5, is GAGVSQSPSNKVTEKGKDVELRCDPISGHTALYWYRQSLGQGLEFLIYFQGNSAPDKSGLPSDRFSAERTGGSVSTLTIQRTQQEDSAVYLCASSPHGGVRETQYFGPGTRLLVL.

The chain carries TRBV7-9 and TRBJ2-5; 7 positions match TRBD2. V was clipped by 7 bases and J by 4 bases; unmatched bases: 9. This CDR3 region has 14 residues. Germline V CDR1 and CDR2: SEHNR, FQNEAQ (reference sequence). Here the CDR3 DNA reads TGTGCCAGCATCCCTGGGGGGGGAAGAGAGACCCAGTACTTC. This encodes CASIPGGGRETQYF.

Only a few counts were recorded for this clonotype. This rearrangement joins TRBV7-9 to TRBJ1-3; the D gene is possibly TRBD1 (5 bases). The CDR3 consists of 15 residues. The V gene lost 5 bases and the J gene lost 0 bases, with 11 bases spanning the gap. Germline values: CDR1 SEHNR, CDR2 FQNEAQ (reference sequence). The CDR3 loop reads CASSPRDPSGNTIYF. CDR3 DNA sequence: TGTGCCAGCAGCCCCCGGGACCCCTCTGGAAACACCATATATTTT. Using reference TRBV7-9 and TRBJ1-3 for the parts outside the CDR3, the full variable domain is DTGVSQNPRHKITKRGQNVTFRCDPISEHNRLYWYRQTLGQGPEFLTYFQNEAQLEKSRLLSDRFSAERPKGSFSTLEIQRTEQGDSAMYLCASSPRDPSGNTIYFGEGSWLTVV.

This clonotype appeared a few times. The rearrangement joins TRBV12-3 or TRBV12-4 to TRBJ2-5; D remains unclear. This CDR3 contains 12 residues. With 6 bases removed from V and 5 bases from J, the gap between germline ends came to 10 bases. The CDR3 bases are TGTGCCAGCAGCAAGACACGGGAGACCCAGTACTTC. The encoded protein is CASSKTRETQYF.

This clonotype was detected ten times or more. The genes are TRBV7-8 and TRBJ2-5; maybe TRBD2 (6 bases). Germline V CDR1 and CDR2: SGHVS, FQNEAQ. This CDR3 comprises 15 residues. V lost 5 bases and J lost 4, with 17 bases in between. CDR3 amino acids: CASSDPGVTLETQYF. The CDR3 nucleotides read TGTGCCAGCAGCGATCCGGGGGTTACCCTAGAGACCCAGTACTTC.

The chain carries TRBV2 and TRBJ2-1; no reliable D call. V lost 8 bases and J lost 9, with 8 bases in between. The CDR3 sequence is 10 residues long. Germline-derived CDR1 and CDR2 are SNHLY and FYNNEI. CDR3 DNA: TGTGCCAGCTATTTAGGTGAGCAGTTCTTC. Translated: CASYLGEQFF.

This clonotype was recorded only once. The chain links TRBV2 to TRBJ2-7; D perhaps matches TRBD2 (6 bases). In germline, CDR1 is SNHLY, CDR2 FYNNEI. V was shortened by 3 bases and J by 1 base, with 10 bases between the two germline ends. CDR3 length: 14 residues. CDR3 residues: CASSDGGQSYEQYF. The CDR3 nucleotides are TGTGCCAGCAGTGACGGAGGGCAGTCCTACGAGCAGTACTTC.

The chain has TRBV7-2 and TRBJ2-7; 7 bases fit TRBD2. V lost 5 bases, J lost 3 bases, and 4 bases stayed unmatched. The CDR3 sequence is 13 residues long. CDR1 is SGHTA and CDR2 is FQGNSA in the germline V gene. CDR3 DNA: TGTGCCAGCAGCCAATGGGGGGGCTACGAGCAGTACGTC. Its translation: CASSQWGGYEQYV.

This clonotype occurred a few times. The V call is TRBV6-2 or TRBV6-3, the J call TRBJ1-5; the D is unclear. This CDR3 has 16 amino acids. Per germline, CDR1 MNHEY and CDR2 SVGEGT. Trimming took off 3 bases at V and 0 bases at J, with 12 bases between the two ends. CDR3 nucleotides: TGTGCCAGCAGTTATGAGGGCAGGTATAGCAATCAGCCCCAGCATTTT. Protein product: CASSYEGRYSNQPQHF.

This clonotype has a count of ten or more. The V call is TRBV7-6, the J call TRBJ2-1; 9 bases align to TRBD2. The ends lost 5 bases at V and 9 bases at J; junction bases unmatched: 8. The germline V gene encodes CDR1 SGHVS and CDR2 FNYEAQ. There are 14 residues in the CDR3. CDR3 in amino acids: CASSVPGLAGEQFF. CDR3 bases: TGTGCCAGCAGCGTACCGGGACTAGCTGGTGAGCAGTTCTTC.

This clonotype was counted a few times. The chain links TRBV7-2 to TRBJ2-3; D is possibly TRBD2 (7 bases). This CDR3 contains 15 residues. Deletions cut 1 base from V and 6 bases from J, with 14 bases between. Germline lookup yields CDR1 SGHTA and CDR2 FQGNSA. The CDR3 sequence is CASSLGGGGGDTQYF. CDR3 nucleotide sequence: TGTGCCAGCAGCTTAGGTGGGGGGGGCGGGGATACGCAGTATTTT.

This clonotype has only a few counts. The chain combines TRBV18 with TRBJ2-5; weak D call: TRBD2 (6 bases). Germline CDR1 KGHSH, CDR2 LQKENI. CDR3 length equals 13 residues. Trimming removed 5 bases from V and 9 bases from J, with 16 bases in between. CDR3 sequence: CASSSWTIEAQYF. CDR3 DNA sequence: TGTGCCAGCTCATCCTGGACTATCGAGGCCCAGTACTTC.

This clonotype was observed at least ten times. The V call is TRBV19, the J call TRBJ1-5; 10 nucleotides line up with TRBD1. Germline CDR1 and CDR2: LNHDA and SQIVND (reference sequence). With V trimmed by 3 bases and J by 5 bases, 4 bases remained unmatched. This CDR3 has 15 amino acids. The CDR3 reads CASSISGTGDQPQHF. Written as DNA, the CDR3 is TGTGCCAGTAGTATTTCGGGGACAGGGGATCAGCCCCAGCATTTT.

This clonotype showed up many times. This chain joins TRBV7-6 and TRBJ2-3, with 7 nucleotides matching TRBD2. The germline gives CDR1 SGHVS, CDR2 FNYEAQ. Unmatched junction bases numbered 13, after V lost 5 bases and J lost 5 bases. This CDR3 contains 16 residues. The CDR3 reads CASSSESGELRDTQYF. The CDR3 region has the DNA TGTGCCAGCAGCAGCGAGAGCGGGGAACTTCGAGATACGCAGTATTTT.

This clonotype has more than one count but fewer than ten. CDR3 sequence reads: CASSQDSRYSTDTQYF. The CDR3 nucleotides read TGCGCCAGCAGCCAAGATAGTAGGTACAGCACAGATACGCAGTATTTT. This sequence joins TRBV4-1 and TRBJ2-3, with unresolved D. V was trimmed by 0 bases and J by 0 bases, leaving 10 bases between them. This CDR3 is built from 16 residues. Germline CDR1 and CDR2: MGHRA and YSYEKL.

A few counts support this clonotype. The V and J genes are TRBV5-1 and TRBJ2-2; D uncertain. V gave up 4 bases and J gave up 13 bases, with 17 bases separating them. The CDR3 length is 13 residues. The germline CDR1 and CDR2 sequences are SGHRS and YFSETQ. For the CDR3, the DNA is TGCGCCAGCAGCCCGGCCGGGTCAGGCGGGCTGTTTTTT. Translation gives CASSPAGSGGLFF.

This clonotype was recorded a few times. The V and J genes are TRBV12-3 or TRBV12-4 and TRBJ2-2, with D maybe TRBD1 (6 bases). The ends were cut back, 7 bases at V and 3 bases at J, with 12 bases in the middle. The CDR3 spans 14 residues. The CDR3 nucleotides are TGTGCCAGCACAGGGGCTTTGTACACCGGGGAGCTGTTTTTT. Translated: CASTGALYTGELFF.

This clonotype turned up a few times. V is TRBV24-1 and J is TRBJ2-2; D uncertain. The ends were cut back, 5 bases at V and 6 bases at J, with 6 bases in the middle. The CDR3 is 12 amino acids. In germline, CDR1 is KGHDR, CDR2 SFDVKD. The CDR3 bases are TGTGCCACCAGTGTCAGTCCCGGGGAGCTGTTTTTT. As protein: CATSVSPGELFF.

This clonotype was counted only a few times. V is TRBV13 and J is TRBJ2-7, with 11 bases that match TRBD1. Germline lookup yields CDR1 PRHDT and CDR2 FYEKMQ (reference sequence). Trimming removed 5 bases from V and 2 bases from J; junction bases left unmatched: 2. The length of the CDR3 is 14 residues. The CDR3 DNA reads TGTGCCAGCAGCGGACAGGGGGCGCCCTACGAGCAGTACTTC. It is translated as CASSGQGAPYEQYF. Variable domain in full (rest from reference TRBV13 and TRBJ2-7): AAGVIQSPRHLIKEKRETATLKCYPIPRHDTVYWYQQGPGQDPQFLISFYEKMQSDKGSIPDRFSAQQFSDYHSELNMSSLELGDSALYFCASSGQGAPYEQYFGPGTRLTVT.

The gene calls are TRBV20-1 and TRBJ2-2, with D unresolved. This CDR3 spans 14 amino acids. With 3 bases removed from V and 6 bases from J, the gap between germline ends came to 14 bases. The V gene's germline CDR1 is DFQATT and CDR2 SNEGSKA (reference sequence). The CDR3 nucleotides read TGCAGTGCTAGCCTTAATCCGGGCGCCGGGGAGCTGTTTTTT. It is translated as CSASLNPGAGELFF.

This clonotype was counted at least ten times. This chain uses TRBV28 with TRBJ2-5, with 8 positions matching TRBD2. The V gene end was trimmed by 6 bases and the J gene end by 5 bases; junction bases not matched to a gene: 11. The CDR3 totals 15 residues. Germline V CDR1 and CDR2: MDHEN, SYDVKM. As DNA, the CDR3 is TGTGCCAGCAGGCCAATTAGCGGGATCCTGGAGACCCAGTACTTC. Translation: CASRPISGILETQYF. Complete variable domain (other parts from reference TRBV28 and TRBJ2-5): DVKVTQSSRYLVKRTGEKVFLECVQDMDHENMFWYRQDPGLGLRLIYFSYDVKMKEKGDIPEGYSVSREKKERFSLILESASTNQTSMYLCASRPISGILETQYFGPGTRLLVL.

This clonotype was counted only a few times. CDR3 region: CASSFGGDSSYNEQFF. In DNA, the CDR3 is TGTGCCAGCAGCTTTGGCGGGGACAGCTCCTACAATGAGCAGTTCTTC. This chain joins TRBV7-8 and TRBJ2-1; D may be TRBD1 (7 bases). CDR3 length: 16 residues. Per germline, CDR1 SGHVS and CDR2 FQNEAQ. V was shortened by 3 bases and J by 0 bases, with 12 bases between the two germline ends.

The chain combines TRBV29-1 with TRBJ1-1; D is uncertain. V lost 4 bases to trimming and J lost 0 bases, with 6 bases between them. The germline CDR1 and CDR2 sequences are SQVTM and ANQGSEA. CDR3 size: 12 residues. The CDR3 loop reads CSVGSVNTEAFF. The DNA of the CDR3 is TGCAGCGTTGGCAGTGTGAACACTGAAGCTTTCTTT.

The chain has TRBV6-5 and TRBJ1-1, with D possibly TRBD1 on 5 matching bases. Germline CDR1 and CDR2: MNHEY and SVGAGI. V lost 0 bases and J 10 bases, leaving 15 bases between the germline ends. This CDR3 has 14 residues. This chain's CDR3 is CASSYSTIWGGAFF. The CDR3 DNA reads TGTGCCAGCAGTTACTCGACGATTTGGGGCGGAGCTTTCTTT.